This entry lists 19 T cell receptor beta chains sequenced from one sample in a study of blood T cell repertoires in COVID-19. The protocol was immunoSEQ multiplex PCR, while the TCRdb copy is restricted to in-frame clones and leaves out a portion. This sample has approximately 170,000 clones, with 80% to 90% found just once. The sample taken for sequencing was PBMCs or T cells enriched from blood (not recorded which). All receptors come from a woman aged 45-59 years who had recovered from COVID-19.

The rearrangement links TRBV4-2 to TRBJ1-5; D unresolved. The V gene's germline CDR1 is LGHNA and CDR2 YNFKEQ. Trimming took 0 bases from V and 4 from J, leaving 4 bases between them. The CDR3 runs 13 residues. CDR3 protein: CASSQDQNQPQHF. The CDR3 region has the DNA TGTGCCAGCAGCCAAGATCAAAATCAGCCCCAGCATTTT.

The chain uses TRBV7-9 and TRBJ1-1; 9 bases match TRBD1. This CDR3 is 16 amino acids long. With 5 bases clipped from V and 3 bases from J, the junction kept 10 bases outside the gene matches. Germline V gene lookup returns CDR1 SEHNR and CDR2 FQNEAQ (reference sequence). The CDR3 bases are TGTGCCAGCAGCAGGGGGTCGGGGACAGGGTACACTGAAGCTTTCTTT. Translated, it gives CASSRGSGTGYTEAFF.

This clone has more than one count but fewer than ten. The J gene is TRBJ2-2, the V gene TRBV13; maybe TRBD2 (6 bases). CDR1 and CDR2 (germline): PRHDT, FYEKMQ (reference sequence). CDR3 length: 14 amino acids. The V end was cut by 2 bases, the J end by 3 bases, with 7 bases between. CDR3 region: CASSLWGDTGELFF. CDR3 nucleotide sequence: TGTGCCAGCAGCTTATGGGGGGACACCGGGGAGCTGTTTTTT.

The chain recombines TRBV21-1 with TRBJ2-2; the table's D call of TRBD1 was not tested on the DNA. TRBV21-1 is classified as a pseudogene. The CDR3 consists of 16 residues. The chain's CDR3 is CASSKGRGRGTGELFF. As DNA, the CDR3 is TGTGCCAGCAGCAAAGGAAGGGGGCGAGGCACCGGGGAGCTGTTTTTT.

The CDR3 DNA reads as TGTGCCAGCAGCTCGACCGGGACTCCCTACAATGAGCAGTTCTTC. Its translation is CASSSTGTPYNEQFF. The chain combines TRBV3-1 (or the pseudogene TRBV3-2) with TRBJ2-1; perhaps TRBD2 as D (6 bases). The germline gives CDR1 LGHDT, CDR2 YNNKEL (reference sequence). The CDR3 runs 15 residues. Trimming pared 5 bases from V and 2 bases from J, leaving 13 bases between.

V gene TRBV7-9 combines with J gene TRBJ1-6; 8 nucleotides match TRBD1. The germline V gene has CDR1 SEHNR and CDR2 FQNEAQ (reference sequence). V trimming: 2 bases; J trimming: 3 bases; junction bases outside the gene matches: 3. CDR3 size: 16 residues. CDR3 DNA sequence: TGTGCCAGCAGCTTACGCGACAGGGGCTATAATTCACCCCTCCACTTT. Protein sequence: CASSLRDRGYNSPLHF.

The V call is TRBV7-2, the J call TRBJ2-7; 9 bases are shared with TRBD2. CDR1 is SGHTA, CDR2 FQGNSA, per germline. Trimming removed 1 base from V and 1 base from J; junction bases left unmatched: 8. The CDR3 has 17 residues. The CDR3 region is CASSLEASGVPSYEQYF. The CDR3 nucleotides are TGTGCCAGCAGCTTAGAGGCTAGCGGGGTCCCTTCCTACGAGCAGTACTTC. Full variable domain (missing parts from reference TRBV7-2 and TRBJ2-7): GAGVSQSPSNKVTEKGKDVELRCDPISGHTALYWYRQSLGQGLEFLIYFQGNSAPDKSGLPSDRFSAERTGGSVSTLTIQRTQQEDSAVYLCASSLEASGVPSYEQYFGPGTRLTVT.

This clone was found a few times. This chain links TRBV19 with TRBJ1-5; TRBD1 might be the D (5 bases). V was clipped by 9 bases and J by 3 bases, with 18 bases between them. There are 15 residues in the CDR3. Germline loops: CDR1 LNHDA, CDR2 SQIVND (reference sequence). In DNA, the CDR3 is TGTGCCAGCGCAAACCGCAGGGACTTCAATCAGCCCCAGCATTTT. It translates to CASANRRDFNQPQHF.

This chain connects TRBV5-1 to TRBJ1-2; D gene uncertain. With 5 bases removed from V and 4 bases from J, the gap between germline ends came to 12 bases. In germline, CDR1 is SGHRS, CDR2 YFSETQ. The length of the CDR3 is 13 residues. In nucleotides, the CDR3 is TGCGCCAGCAGATACACCGCTTCCTATGGCTACACCTTC. It specifies CASRYTASYGYTF.

This chain connects TRBV4-1 to TRBJ2-7; perhaps TRBD1 as D (6 bases). The germline V and J ends were trimmed by 0 bases and 5 bases, with 17 bases remaining between them. Germline V lookup: CDR1 MGHRA, CDR2 YSYEKL. This CDR3 is built from 16 residues. CDR3 coding DNA: TGCGCCAGCAGCCAAGAAGGCGTCGGCAGGGGAAACGAGCAGTACTTC. Its translation: CASSQEGVGRGNEQYF.

This CDR3 reads CATTDSHNSPLHF. The CDR3 nucleotides are TGTGCCACCACCGACAGCCATAATTCACCCCTCCACTTT. The J gene is TRBJ1-6, the V gene TRBV19, with D perhaps matching TRBD1 (5 bases). Trimming shortened V by 10 bases and J by 5 bases, and 12 bases separated the two germline ends. The CDR3 has 13 amino acids. Germline CDR1 is LNHDA and CDR2 is SQIVND (reference sequence).

The count of this clone is one. V gene TRBV6-5 combines with J gene TRBJ1-2, with TRBD1 as a possible D gene (6 bases). CDR1 and CDR2 (germline): MNHEY, SVGAGI. V dropped 7 bases and J dropped 5 bases, with 20 bases sitting between them. The CDR3 loop spans 15 amino acids. In DNA form, the CDR3 reads TGTGCCAGCAACATTGGGGGACACGGCTCATATGGCTACACCTTC. It encodes CASNIGGHGSYGYTF.

V and J are TRBV4-3 and TRBJ2-2; D perhaps matches TRBD1 (6 bases). This CDR3 is 16 amino acids long. The germline V gene encodes CDR1 LGHNA and CDR2 YSLEER. V was clipped by 2 bases and J by 7 bases, with 17 bases between them. The CDR3 DNA sequence: TGCGCCAGCAGCCAAAGTAATACAGGGTACGTCGGGGAGCTGTTTTTT. Translation: CASSQSNTGYVGELFF.

The CDR3 protein is CASGTPGNTIYF. As DNA, the CDR3 is TGTGCCAGCGGGACTCCTGGAAACACCATATATTTT. The chain combines TRBV25-1 with TRBJ1-3; D is perhaps TRBD1 (5 bases). The CDR3 is made up of 12 amino acids. The V and J ends lost 8 bases and 2 bases respectively, with 7 bases between them. In germline, CDR1 is MGHDK, CDR2 SYGVNS.

The rearrangement links TRBV6-6 to TRBJ1-6, with D possibly matching TRBD1 (5 bases). Trimming removed 7 bases from V and 5 bases from J, with 12 bases in between. Germline CDR1 and CDR2: MNHNY and SVGAGI (reference sequence). The CDR3 extends over 14 amino acids. The CDR3 nucleotides read TGTGCCAGCAAAACAGACAGCGATAATTCACCCCTCCACTTT. It specifies CASKTDSDNSPLHF.

The rearrangement joins TRBV28 to TRBJ1-3, with a tentative D call TRBD1 (6 bases). Germline CDR1 reads MDHEN; CDR2 reads SYDVKM. V was cut by 4 bases and J by 1 base, with 11 bases left in between. This CDR3 has 15 amino acids. CDR3 coding DNA: TGTGCCAGCAGTTCGCAAACAGGGTCTGGAAACACCATATATTTT. Amino acid sequence: CASSSQTGSGNTIYF.

The V gene is TRBV18, the J gene TRBJ1-1; D possibly corresponds to TRBD1 (6 bases). Germline V gives CDR1 KGHSH, CDR2 LQKENI. V was cut by 3 bases and J by 4 bases, with 18 bases left in between. The CDR3 sequence is 16 residues long. CDR3: CASSPSSGGRGTEAFF. CDR3 bases: TGTGCCAGCTCACCGTCGTCGGGCGGCAGGGGCACTGAAGCTTTCTTT.

This clone was detected only a few times. V is TRBV24-1 and J is TRBJ2-3, with 7 bases that match TRBD2. The germline gives CDR1 KGHDR, CDR2 SFDVKD. V gave up 6 bases and J gave up 6 bases; unmatched junction bases: 11. This CDR3 has 15 amino acids. Here the CDR3 DNA reads TGTGCCACCAGTATTGCTAGCGGAGGGGCCGATACGCAGTATTTT. As protein: CATSIASGGADTQYF.

The chain employs TRBV28 and TRBJ2-3, with D possibly matching TRBD2 (6 bases). This CDR3 region has 17 residues. Trimming took 4 bases from V and 4 from J, leaving 21 bases between them. Germline V gene lookup returns CDR1 MDHEN and CDR2 SYDVKM. The CDR3 DNA reads TGTGCCAGCAGTTCTCCTCGCTCGGGAGCTAGCGCAGATACGCAGTATTTT. Its translation is CASSSPRSGASADTQYF.